A selection of T cell receptor beta chains follows, all from one sample in a study of T cells in localized non-small cell lung cancer. Sequencing was performed with immunoSEQ multiplex PCR; in TCRdb, only in-frame clones are kept and a portion is missing. The table has some 700 clones, approximately 35% seen once. The source material was normal lung tissue next to the tumor, sampled before any cancer treatment. Every receptor here comes from a male donor aged 60 or over with stage II lung adenocarcinoma. Both conserved end residues are part of each CDR3. Fields, in order: CDR3 length, V gene, J gene, CDR3 protein.

>16|TRBV9|TRBJ1-5
CASSVGDAYSNQPQHF
>14|TRBV9|TRBJ2-3
CASSVQGFADTQYF
>17|TRBV15|TRBJ2-7
CATSRSNLGTVLYEQYF
>15|TRBV11-3|TRBJ2-7
CASSYSGMGSYEQYF
>15|TRBV11-3|TRBJ2-5
CASSLTFQDQETQYF
>14|TRBV11-3|TRBJ1-1
CASSSKAMSTEAFF
>18|TRBV4-1|TRBJ2-1
CASSQTNPGHNSYNEQFF
>14|TRBV14|TRBJ2-2
CASSPIRAAGELFF
>14|TRBV23-1|TRBJ2-7
CASPLQNGGYEQYF
>18|TRBV18|TRBJ2-7
CASSYAGTSGPSSYEQYF
>12|TRBV19|TRBJ1-1
CASSEGRTEAFF
>16|TRBV11-3|TRBJ2-1
CASSTKNQGLYNEQFF
>16|TRBV4-1|TRBJ2-7
CASSSWGGSGRYEQYF
>20|TRBV15|TRBJ2-2
CATSRDRHSSGFANTGELFF
>15|TRBV28|TRBJ2-3
CASSFGQGGIDTQYF
>15|TRBV16|TRBJ2-2
CASSQGRTNTGELFF
>17|TRBV10-3|TRBJ2-1
CAISESGRLGADNEQFF
>13|TRBV19|TRBJ1-1
CASSISTNTEAFF
>13|TRBV19|TRBJ2-1
CASNQGNYNEQFF
>12|TRBV6-8|TRBJ2-7
CASSITSYEQYF
>13|TRBV28|TRBJ1-5
CASSFDSNQPQHF
>15|TRBV9|TRBJ2-3
CASSVGNGRADTQYF
>13|TRBV19|TRBJ2-5
CASSTQAKETQYF
>14|TRBV12-5|TRBJ1-1
CASGILERGTEAFF
>16|TRBV11-1|TRBJ1-3
CASSPYPGGSGNTIYF
>13|TRBV29-1|TRBJ1-3
CSVEEQAGNTIYF
>12|TRBV19|TRBJ2-5
CASRQAGETQYF
>13|TRBV14|TRBJ2-7
CASSQGRFYEQYF
>17|TRBV6-8|TRBJ1-2
CASSYPPGAPIERGYTF
>17|TRBV6-8|TRBJ2-5
CASSARAWTGGGETQYF
>13|TRBV19|TRBJ1-5
CASSIGGVEPQHF
>15|TRBV9|TRBJ2-1
CASSPQGGGYNEQFF
>15|TRBV5-1|TRBJ2-3
CASSPTGQALDTQYF
>14|TRBV6-8|TRBJ2-2
CASSFRVWTGELFF
>16|TRBV7-4|TRBJ2-3
CASSLGYPGVTDTQYF
>16|TRBV6-8|TRBJ2-3
CASRESSGRVTDTQYF
>12|TRBV6-8|TRBJ2-7
CASSFTGYEQYF
>13|TRBV19|TRBJ1-1
CASKWSVNTEAFF
>13|TRBV19|TRBJ2-5
CASSSGGWTTQYF
>15|TRBV19|TRBJ2-5
CASSRRGGSQETQYF
>15|TRBV11-3|TRBJ2-3
CASSFGTQDTDTQYF
>17|TRBV11-3|TRBJ2-7
CASSILSGTGKWNEQYF
>16|TRBV11-3|TRBJ2-3
CASSLGWVGGGDTQYF
>15|TRBV18|TRBJ1-4
CASSLTKDYDEKLFF
>14|TRBV6-8|TRBJ1-5
CASKDGRVNQPQHF
>13|TRBV6-8|TRBJ1-5
CASSLLGIQPQHF
>16|TRBV5-1|TRBJ2-1
CASSQTGREPYNEQFF